This T cell receptor (beta chain) is from a study of T cell repertoires in cytomegalovirus infection. In the study overall: Public TCR beta signatures were indicative of both CMV infection and a matching HLA type.

One entry per CDR3 protein results from TCRdb running MiXCR on the reads. Among 200,000 to 300,000 distinct CDR3 sequences listed, over 8% were seen once. Comment on this clonotype: Its cognate antigen is unknown.

Whole-study results and caveats: CMV carriers with the relevant HLA were identified by cumulative public TCR beta family frequency. Ex vivo, HLA-C-restricted CMV-specific TCR beta clonotypes prevailed over the rest of the response.

The V and J ends lost 6 bases and 8 bases, in that order; junction bases with no gene match: 17. Germline V lookup: CDR1 MDHEN, CDR2 SYDVKM. This CDR3 has 17 residues. The origin of this receptor is a human donor in good health (CMV status not recorded). Some clones in this sample may be carry-over from other donors' samples. V and J are TRBV28 and TRBJ2-3, with 10 bases lining up with TRBD2. What was sequenced was PBMCs. The CDR3 DNA reads TGTGCCAGCAGGTCCCCGGGCGGGCTAGCGGGGGCTAGTACGCAGTATTTT. This sequence encodes CASRSPGGLAGASTQYF. Supplemented by reference TRBV28 and TRBJ2-3, the full variable domain reads DVKVTQSSRYLVKRTGEKVFLECVQDMDHENMFWYRQDPGLGLRLIYFSYDVKMKEKGDIPEGYSVSREKKERFSLILESASTNQTSMYLCASRSPGGLAGASTQYFGPGTRLTVL.